The 31 T cell receptor beta chains given below trace back to one sample, sequenced in a study of blood T cell repertoires in COVID-19. Measured with immunoSEQ multiplex PCR; TCRdb has only the in-frame clones, and not every one. The table has under 75,000 clones, approximately 79% seen once. Sequenced: peripheral blood. All receptors come from a woman aged 70-85 years with acute or convalescent COVID-19.

The rearrangement joins TRBV19 to TRBJ1-3; the D gene is possibly TRBD1 (6 bases). Trimming cost V 4 bases and J 0 bases, with 13 bases left between them. The germline CDR1 and CDR2 sequences are LNHDA and SQIVND (reference sequence). The CDR3 runs 16 residues. This CDR3 reads CASSTSGQSSGNTIYF. CDR3 coding DNA: TGTGCCAGTAGTACCTCCGGACAGTCCTCTGGAAACACCATATATTTT.

This chain connects TRBV5-5 to TRBJ1-2; D gene ambiguous. The CDR3 is made up of 12 amino acids. V was cut by 0 bases and J by 10 bases, with 10 bases left in between. Looked up from germline, CDR1 is SGHKS and CDR2 is YYEKEE (reference sequence). This CDR3 is CASSLGQDSYTF. The CDR3 DNA reads as TGTGCCAGCAGCTTGGGGCAGGATTCCTACACCTTC.

This chain uses TRBV11-2 with TRBJ2-3; TRBD2 is a possible D gene (5 bases). From germline, CDR1 is SGHAT and CDR2 FQNNGV. Trimming took 4 bases from V and 1 from J, leaving 9 bases between them. The CDR3 loop spans 14 amino acids. For the CDR3, the DNA is TGTGCCAGCAGCTCCACCGGGGGCACAGATACGCAGTATTTT. It yields the protein CASSSTGGTDTQYF.

The rearrangement uses TRBV5-1 and TRBJ2-5; 7 bases map to TRBD2. From germline, CDR1 is SGHRS and CDR2 YFSETQ. V was pared by 2 bases and J by 4 bases, with 2 bases of the junction left unmatched. The length of the CDR3 is 13 residues. The chain's CDR3 is CASSFGGRETQYF. CDR3 nucleotide sequence: TGCGCCAGCAGCTTCGGGGGGAGAGAGACCCAGTACTTC.

This rearrangement joins TRBV12-3 or TRBV12-4 to TRBJ1-1, with D perhaps matching TRBD1 (5 bases). CDR3 size: 13 residues. V was cut by 4 bases and J by 8 bases, with 14 bases left in between. The CDR3 DNA sequence: TGTGCCAGCAGTTCAAGCAGGGCGGTGGAAGCTTTCTTT. It is translated as CASSSSRAVEAFF.

The chain couples TRBV2 to TRBJ1-6, with D possibly matching TRBD1 (6 bases). Germline CDR1 reads SNHLY; CDR2 reads FYNNEI. The CDR3 contains 14 residues. Trimming left V 5 bases short and J 5 bases short, with 10 bases between. As DNA, the CDR3 is TGTGCCAGCAGTACCCAGGGGAATAATTCACCCCTCCACTTT. Translating gives CASSTQGNNSPLHF.

The J gene is TRBJ2-7, the V gene TRBV5-5, with a weak D call TRBD1 (6 bases). The length of the CDR3 is 16 residues. V lost 4 bases and J 1 base, leaving 18 bases between the germline ends. In germline, CDR1 is SGHKS, CDR2 YYEKEE (reference sequence). The CDR3, as DNA: TGTGCCAGCAGCGCCGAGATGACAGGAGATTCCTACGAGCAGTACTTC. This translates into CASSAEMTGDSYEQYF.

The chain uses TRBV6-5 and TRBJ2-5; 7 bases match TRBD1. There are 13 residues in the CDR3. The trim removed 7 bases at V and 1 base at J, leaving 3 bases unmatched. CDR1 is MNHEY, CDR2 SVGAGI, per germline. CDR3 in DNA: TGTGCCAGCACCGGGACAGCCCAAGAGACCCAGTACTTC. This gives the protein CASTGTAQETQYF.

CDR3 region: CASGGGSYTGELFF. The CDR3 nucleotides read TGTGCCAGTGGGGGGGGCTCATACACCGGGGAGCTGTTTTTT. The V and J genes are TRBV6-5 and TRBJ2-2, with D possibly matching TRBD2 (7 bases). The CDR3 has 14 amino acids. Trimming pared 9 bases from V and 3 bases from J, leaving 14 bases between. The germline CDR1 and CDR2 sequences are MNHEY and SVGAGI.

By share of the sample, this clone is medium-sized. The rearrangement links TRBV2 to TRBJ2-2, with D possibly matching TRBD1 (6 bases). There are 13 residues in the CDR3. Germline values: CDR1 SNHLY, CDR2 FYNNEI. CDR3 residues: CASSRGNTGELFF. CDR3 nucleotide sequence: TGTGCGTCCAGCAGGGGGAACACCGGGGAGCTGTTTTTT.

This rearrangement joins TRBV5-6 to TRBJ2-7; 9 nucleotides line up with TRBD1. Per germline, CDR1 SGHDT and CDR2 YYEEEE. The CDR3 runs to 12 residues. Trimming removed 5 bases from V and 3 bases from J; junction bases left unmatched: 0. CDR3 region: CASRDRGYEQYF. The CDR3 region has the DNA TGTGCCAGCAGGGACAGGGGCTACGAGCAGTACTTC. The variable domain in full, with the rest retrieved from reference TRBV5-6 and TRBJ2-7, is DAGVTQSPTHLIKTRGQQVTLRCSPKSGHDTVSWYQQALGQGPQFIFQYYEEEERQRGNFPDRFSGHQFPNYSSELNVNALLLGDSALYLCASRDRGYEQYFGPGTRLTVT.

The J gene is TRBJ2-3, the V gene TRBV24-1, with TRBD1 identical over 7 bases. Germline loops: CDR1 KGHDR, CDR2 SFDVKD. The CDR3 consists of 17 residues. Germline trimming cut 4 bases from V and 5 bases from J; bases unmatched to any gene: 14. CDR3 residues: CATSDPTPQGDKDTQYF. DNA of the CDR3: TGTGCCACCAGTGACCCTACCCCGCAGGGGGATAAAGATACGCAGTATTTT.

The chain recombines TRBV6-2 or TRBV6-3 with TRBJ1-1; possible D gene TRBD1, 6 bases. The CDR3 is 13 residues long. Germline V gene data show CDR1 as MNHEY and CDR2 as SVGEGT. Trimming took off 5 bases at V and 2 bases at J, with 9 bases between the two ends. CDR3 sequence reads: CASSLQGNTEAFF. CDR3 sequence (DNA): TGTGCCAGCAGTCTACAGGGAAACACTGAAGCTTTCTTT.

This clone has more than one count but fewer than ten. The chain couples TRBV7-9 to TRBJ1-6; 12 nucleotides agree with TRBD1. This CDR3 contains 17 residues. The junction had 7 bases not matched to a gene; V was cut back by 4 bases and J by 6 bases. Germline loops: CDR1 SEHNR, CDR2 FQNEAQ (reference sequence). CDR3 bases: TGTGCCAGCAGCTCACCCGGGACAGGGGGCTCTAATTCACCCCTCCACTTT. Its protein is CASSSPGTGGSNSPLHF. Drawing the rest from reference TRBV7-9 and TRBJ1-6, the complete variable domain is DTGVSQNPRHKITKRGQNVTFRCDPISEHNRLYWYRQTLGQGPEFLTYFQNEAQLEKSRLLSDRFSAERPKGSFSTLEIQRTEQGDSAMYLCASSSPGTGGSNSPLHFGNGTRLTVT.

This chain links TRBV19 with TRBJ1-5; D perhaps matches TRBD1 (6 bases). The V gene lost 8 bases and the J gene lost 2 bases, with 16 bases spanning the gap. Germline V CDR1 and CDR2: LNHDA, SQIVND (reference sequence). There are 15 residues in the CDR3. The CDR3 reads CASQEGGTGNQPQHF. CDR3 coding DNA: TGTGCCAGTCAGGAGGGGGGGACGGGCAATCAGCCCCAGCATTTT. Supplemented by reference TRBV19 and TRBJ1-5, the full variable domain reads DGGITQSPKYLFRKEGQNVTLSCEQNLNHDAMYWYRQDPGQGLRLIYYSQIVNDFQKGDIAEGYSVSREKKESFPLTVTSAQKNPTAFYLCASQEGGTGNQPQHFGDGTRLSIL.

The rearrangement joins TRBV6-2 or TRBV6-3 to TRBJ1-6; no reliable D call. The CDR3 loop spans 13 amino acids. Trimming shortened V by 5 bases and J by 10 bases, and 12 bases separated the two germline ends. CDR1 and CDR2 (germline): MNHEY, SVGEGT. Here the CDR3 reads CASSLPVLSPLHF. As DNA, the CDR3 is TGTGCCAGCAGTCTTCCAGTATTATCACCCCTCCACTTT.

CDR3 nucleotides: TGTGCCAGCTTCCGGGGGGGCGCCTATGGCTACACCTTC. Translation gives CASFRGGAYGYTF. The chain carries TRBV12-3 or TRBV12-4 and TRBJ1-2; tentatively, D is TRBD1 (6 bases). V lost 8 bases, J lost 4 bases, and 14 bases lay in between. The CDR3 runs to 13 residues.

This sequence joins TRBV7-3 and TRBJ2-3, with a tentative D call TRBD1 (6 bases). The germline CDR1 and CDR2 sequences are SGHTA and FQGTGA. This CDR3 has 16 amino acids. Trimming took 3 bases from V and 0 from J, leaving 13 bases between them. The CDR3 sequence: CASSFPTGLSTDTQYF. CDR3 nucleotides: TGTGCCAGCAGCTTCCCCACAGGGTTGAGCACAGATACGCAGTATTTT.

This chain joins TRBV7-8 and TRBJ1-1, with D unclear. CDR1 is SGHVS and CDR2 is FQNEAQ in the germline V gene. With 9 bases removed from V and 1 base from J, the gap between germline ends came to 15 bases. The CDR3 loop spans 14 amino acids. The chain's CDR3 is CASRENSWNTEAFF. The CDR3 region has the DNA TGTGCCAGTCGCGAAAACAGCTGGAACACTGAAGCTTTCTTT.

The chain employs TRBV19 and TRBJ2-7; 8 bases map to TRBD1. Germline-derived CDR1 and CDR2 are LNHDA and SQIVND (reference sequence). V lost 7 bases to trimming and J lost 5 bases; unmatched junction nucleotides: 13. This CDR3 comprises 15 residues. CDR3 in amino acids: CASTTRAGGEDEQYF. DNA of the CDR3: TGTGCCAGTACCACGAGGGCAGGGGGCGAGGACGAGCAGTACTTC.

The genes are TRBV5-4 and TRBJ2-2, with 8 bases identical to TRBD1. The V gene end was trimmed by 0 bases and the J gene end by 5 bases; junction bases not matched to a gene: 0. The CDR3 totals 14 residues. Per the germline V gene, CDR1 is SGHNT and CDR2 is YYREEE (reference sequence). The CDR3 is CASSLGQGTGELFF. The CDR3 DNA follows: TGTGCCAGCAGCTTGGGACAGGGGACCGGGGAGCTGTTTTTT.

This clone was seen just once. The J gene is TRBJ2-2, the V gene TRBV5-6; D is ambiguous. Trimming removed 4 bases from V and 4 bases from J, with 14 bases in between. The CDR3 has 15 amino acids. From germline, CDR1 is SGHDT and CDR2 YYEEEE. The DNA of the CDR3 is TGTGCCAGCAGCGAACACCAGGATTCCACCGGGGAGCTGTTTTTT. This gives the protein CASSEHQDSTGELFF.

The gene calls are TRBV7-2 and TRBJ2-3, with D maybe TRBD2 (5 bases). V gave up 5 bases and J gave up 2 bases, with 11 bases separating them. This CDR3 has 14 residues. Germline V CDR1 and CDR2: SGHTA, FQGNSA. The CDR3 loop is CASSLRRTTDTQYF. DNA for the CDR3: TGTGCCAGCAGCCTCCGGAGGACCACAGATACGCAGTATTTT.

On this clone: Other DNA variants within this sample encode the same CDR3. The V and J genes are TRBV18 and TRBJ1-3; D gene unclear. V was clipped by 2 bases and J by 1 base, with 9 bases between them. This CDR3 has 15 residues. Germline assignment: CDR1 KGHSH and CDR2 LQKENI. The CDR3 region is CASSPSSGSGNTIYF. The CDR3 DNA follows: TGTGCCAGCTCACCAAGTTCGGGGTCTGGAAACACCATATATTTT. The full variable domain, completed using reference TRBV18 and TRBJ1-3, is NAGVMQNPRHLVRRRGQEARLRCSPMKGHSHVYWYRQLPEEGLKFMVYLQKENIIDESGMPKERFSAEFPKEGPSILRIQQVVRGDSAAYFCASSPSSGSGNTIYFGEGSWLTVV.

The DNA for the CDR3 is TGTGCCAGCAGTTTATCCTCCGCGGGGGTAGGGACCGGGGAGCTGTTTTTT. This sequence encodes CASSLSSAGVGTGELFF. The chain is built from TRBV27 and TRBJ2-2, with TRBD2 matching over 7 bases. Germline values: CDR1 MNHEY, CDR2 SMNVEV (reference sequence). The V segment lost 0 bases and the J segment 5 bases; nucleotides outside the gene matches: 9. This CDR3 comprises 17 residues.

The chain employs TRBV6-6 and TRBJ1-6; D gene uncertain. The V gene's germline CDR1 is MNHNY and CDR2 SVGAGI (reference sequence). This CDR3 has 13 residues. V was cut by 6 bases and J by 10 bases, with 13 bases left in between. CDR3 sequence (DNA): TGTGCCAGCAGACGGGAGTTAAGCTCACCCCTCCACTTT. Protein sequence: CASRRELSSPLHF.

The chain is built from TRBV3-1 (or the pseudogene TRBV3-2) and TRBJ2-1; maybe TRBD2 (5 bases). Trimming stripped 4 bases from V and 3 bases from J, with 7 bases between. Germline CDR1 is LGHDT and CDR2 is YNNKEL (reference sequence). The length of the CDR3 is 13 residues. DNA for the CDR3: TGTGCCAGCAGCCGCCGGGACTACAATGAGCAGTTCTTC. This sequence encodes CASSRRDYNEQFF.

In its sample, this clone was seen a few times. V gene TRBV7-9 combines with J gene TRBJ2-3; TRBD2 matches 7 bases. V lost 2 bases to trimming and J lost 4 bases; unmatched junction nucleotides: 3. Germline loops: CDR1 SEHNR, CDR2 FQNEAQ (reference sequence). The CDR3 has 14 residues. The CDR3 bases are TGTGCCAGCAGCTTAAGTGCGGGGGCAGATACGCAGTATTTT. Translating it yields CASSLSAGADTQYF.

V and J are TRBV10-3 and TRBJ1-5; D unclear. This CDR3 spans 15 amino acids. The V and J ends lost 1 base and 0 bases respectively, with 7 bases between them. The germline V gene encodes CDR1 ENHRY and CDR2 SYGVKD. In nucleotides, the CDR3 is TGTGCCATCAGTGAGTTGGAGGGTAGCAATCAGCCCCAGCATTTT. It translates to CAISELEGSNQPQHF.

This clone was counted a single time. J is TRBJ1-4 and V is TRBV29-1; 9 positions agree with TRBD1. V gave up 4 bases and J gave up 8 bases; unmatched junction bases: 5. This CDR3 region has 13 residues. The germline CDR1 and CDR2 sequences are SQVTM and ANQGSEA. The CDR3 here is CSVGDRVDEKLFF. CDR3 sequence (DNA): TGCAGCGTTGGGGACAGGGTGGACGAAAAACTGTTTTTT.

Here the CDR3 reads CASSPGTETLGANVLTF. For the CDR3, the DNA is TGCGCCAGCAGTCCCGGGACAGAAACCTTGGGGGCCAACGTCCTGACTTTC. The chain combines TRBV5-1 with TRBJ2-6; TRBD1 matches 7 bases. The junction had 12 bases not matched to a gene; V was cut back by 5 bases and J by 4 bases. Germline-derived CDR1 and CDR2 are SGHRS and YFSETQ. The CDR3 length is 17 residues.